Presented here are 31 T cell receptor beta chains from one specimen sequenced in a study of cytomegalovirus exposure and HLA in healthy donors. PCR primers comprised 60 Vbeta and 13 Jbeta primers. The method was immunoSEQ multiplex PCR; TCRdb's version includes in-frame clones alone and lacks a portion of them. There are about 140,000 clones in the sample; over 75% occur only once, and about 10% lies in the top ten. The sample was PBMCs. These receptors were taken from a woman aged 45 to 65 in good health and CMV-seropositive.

The CDR3: CASSAQGSGANVLTF. CDR3 coding DNA: TGTGCCAGCAGCGCGCAGGGCTCTGGGGCCAACGTCCTGACTTTC. The chain joins TRBV7-3 to TRBJ2-6; D might be TRBD1 (5 bases). V gave up 5 bases and J gave up 0 bases, with 8 bases separating them. Germline CDR1 reads SGHTA; CDR2 reads FQGTGA. This CDR3 contains 15 residues.

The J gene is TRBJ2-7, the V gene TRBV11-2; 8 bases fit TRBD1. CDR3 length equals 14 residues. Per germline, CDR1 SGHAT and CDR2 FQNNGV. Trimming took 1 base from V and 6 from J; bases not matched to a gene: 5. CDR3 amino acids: CASSLVQGAGEQYF. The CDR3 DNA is TGTGCCAGCAGCTTAGTGCAGGGGGCTGGCGAGCAGTACTTC.

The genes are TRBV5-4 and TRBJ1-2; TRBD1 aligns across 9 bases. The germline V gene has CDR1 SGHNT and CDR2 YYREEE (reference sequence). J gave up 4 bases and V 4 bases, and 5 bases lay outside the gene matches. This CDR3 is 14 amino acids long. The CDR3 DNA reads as TGTGCCAGCAGCCCGGGACAGGGCGGCTATGGCTACACCTTC. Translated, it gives CASSPGQGGYGYTF.

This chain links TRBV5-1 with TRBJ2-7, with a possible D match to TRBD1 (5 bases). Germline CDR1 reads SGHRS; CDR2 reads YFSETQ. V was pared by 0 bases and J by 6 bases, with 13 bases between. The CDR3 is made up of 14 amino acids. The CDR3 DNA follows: TGCGCCAGCAGCTTGGCAGGGAAGGGTCGCGAGCAGTACTTC. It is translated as CASSLAGKGREQYF. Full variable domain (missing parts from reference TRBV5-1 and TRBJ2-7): KAGVTQTPRYLIKTRGQQVTLSCSPISGHRSVSWYQQTPGQGLQFLFEYFSETQRNKGNFPGRFSGRQFSNSRSEMNVSTLELGDSALYLCASSLAGKGREQYFGPGTRLTVT.

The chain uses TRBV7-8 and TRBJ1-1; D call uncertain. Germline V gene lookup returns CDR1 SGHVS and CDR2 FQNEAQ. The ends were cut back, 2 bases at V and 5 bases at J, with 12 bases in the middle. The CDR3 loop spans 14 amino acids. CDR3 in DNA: TGTGCCAGCAGCTTAAAGGGAGGTTATACTGAAGCTTTCTTT. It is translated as CASSLKGGYTEAFF. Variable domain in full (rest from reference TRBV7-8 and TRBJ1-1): GAGVSQSPRYKVAKRGQDVALRCDPISGHVSLFWYQQALGQGPEFLTYFQNEAQLDKSGLPSDRFFAERPEGSVSTLKIQRTQQEDSAVYLCASSLKGGYTEAFFGQGTRLTVV.

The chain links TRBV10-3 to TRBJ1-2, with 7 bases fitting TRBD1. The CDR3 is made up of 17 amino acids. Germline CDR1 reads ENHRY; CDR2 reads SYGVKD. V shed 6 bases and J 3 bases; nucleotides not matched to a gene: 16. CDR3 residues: CAIRFSGTDSGDYGYTF. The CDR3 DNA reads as TGTGCCATCAGATTCTCCGGGACAGATTCCGGGGACTATGGCTACACCTTC.

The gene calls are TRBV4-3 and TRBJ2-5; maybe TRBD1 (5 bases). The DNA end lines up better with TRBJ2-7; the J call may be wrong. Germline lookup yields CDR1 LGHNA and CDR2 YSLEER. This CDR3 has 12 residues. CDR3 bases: TGCGCCAGCAGCCAATTAGGGGCCGAGCAGTACTTC. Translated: CASSQLGAEQYF.

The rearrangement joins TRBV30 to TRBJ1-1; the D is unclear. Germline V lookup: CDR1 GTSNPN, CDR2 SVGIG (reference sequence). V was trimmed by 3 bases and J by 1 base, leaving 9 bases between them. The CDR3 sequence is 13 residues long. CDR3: CAWSKTSNTEAFF. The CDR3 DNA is TGTGCCTGGAGCAAGACATCGAACACTGAAGCTTTCTTT.

Written as DNA, the CDR3 is TGTGCCAGCTCACCGCGAGGACAGGGCGAGACCCAGTACTTC. Its protein product is CASSPRGQGETQYF. The chain combines TRBV18 with TRBJ2-5, with 8 bases that match TRBD1. The V gene's germline CDR1 is KGHSH and CDR2 LQKENI. This CDR3 region has 14 residues. J lost 5 bases, V lost 3 bases, and 5 bases had no gene match.

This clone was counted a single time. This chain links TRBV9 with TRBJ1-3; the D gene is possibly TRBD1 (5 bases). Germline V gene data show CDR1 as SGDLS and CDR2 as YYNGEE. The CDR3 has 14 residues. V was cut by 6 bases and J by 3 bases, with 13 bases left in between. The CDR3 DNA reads TGTGCCAGCAATCAGTTTGACAGTGGAAACACCATATATTTT. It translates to CASNQFDSGNTIYF.

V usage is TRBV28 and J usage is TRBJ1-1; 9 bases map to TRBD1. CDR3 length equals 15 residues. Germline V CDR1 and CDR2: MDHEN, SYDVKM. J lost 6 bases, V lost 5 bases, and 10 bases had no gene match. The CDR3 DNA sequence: TGTGCCAGCAGTCTCGGGACAGGGATTGCGGCTGAAGCTTTCTTT. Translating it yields CASSLGTGIAAEAFF.

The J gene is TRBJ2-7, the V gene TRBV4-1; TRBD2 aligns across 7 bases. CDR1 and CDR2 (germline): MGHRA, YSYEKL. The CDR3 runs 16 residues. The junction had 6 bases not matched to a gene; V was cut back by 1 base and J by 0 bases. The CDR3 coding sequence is TGCGCCAGCAGCCAAGTGACTAGCCTTTACTCCTACGAGCAGTACTTC. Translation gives CASSQVTSLYSYEQYF.

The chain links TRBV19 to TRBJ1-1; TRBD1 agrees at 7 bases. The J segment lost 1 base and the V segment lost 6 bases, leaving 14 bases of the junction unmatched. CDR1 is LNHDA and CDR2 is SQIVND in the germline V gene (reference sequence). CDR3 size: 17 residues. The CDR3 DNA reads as TGTGCCAGTAGCTATCGACAGGGCAGAACCGAGAACACTGAAGCTTTCTTT. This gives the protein CASSYRQGRTENTEAFF.

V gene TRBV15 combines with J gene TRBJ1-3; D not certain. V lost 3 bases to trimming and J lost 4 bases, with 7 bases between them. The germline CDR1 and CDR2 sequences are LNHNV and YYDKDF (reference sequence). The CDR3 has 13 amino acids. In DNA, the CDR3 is TGTGCCACCAGCAGGGAGCGCGGAAACACCATATATTTT. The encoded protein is CATSRERGNTIYF.

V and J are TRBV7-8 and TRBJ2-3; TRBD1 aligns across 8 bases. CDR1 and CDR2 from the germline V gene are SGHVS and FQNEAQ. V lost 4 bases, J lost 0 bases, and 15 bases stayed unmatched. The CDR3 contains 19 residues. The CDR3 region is CASSYRGLRNLSSTDTQYF. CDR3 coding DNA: TGTGCCAGCAGCTACAGGGGGTTGAGGAACCTCTCTAGCACAGATACGCAGTATTTT. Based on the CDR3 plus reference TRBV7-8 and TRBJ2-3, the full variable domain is GAGVSQSPRYKVAKRGQDVALRCDPISGHVSLFWYQQALGQGPEFLTYFQNEAQLDKSGLPSDRFFAERPEGSVSTLKIQRTQQEDSAVYLCASSYRGLRNLSSTDTQYFGPGTRLTVL.

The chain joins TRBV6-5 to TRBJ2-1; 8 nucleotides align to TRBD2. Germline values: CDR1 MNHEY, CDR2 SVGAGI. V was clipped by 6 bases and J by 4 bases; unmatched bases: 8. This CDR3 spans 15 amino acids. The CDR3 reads CASSMSGGQYNEQFF. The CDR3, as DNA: TGTGCCAGCAGCATGAGCGGGGGCCAGTACAATGAGCAGTTCTTC.

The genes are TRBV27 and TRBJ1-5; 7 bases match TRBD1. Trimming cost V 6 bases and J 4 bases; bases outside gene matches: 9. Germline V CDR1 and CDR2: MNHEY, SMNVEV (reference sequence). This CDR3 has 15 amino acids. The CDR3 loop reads CASSAGTVKNQPQHF. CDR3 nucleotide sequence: TGTGCCAGCAGCGCCGGGACAGTTAAAAATCAGCCCCAGCATTTT.

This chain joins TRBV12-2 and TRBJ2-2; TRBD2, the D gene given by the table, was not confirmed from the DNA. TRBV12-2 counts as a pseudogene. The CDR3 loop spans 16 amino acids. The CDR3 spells CASRTLAGGNTGELFF. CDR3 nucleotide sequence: TGTGCAAGTCGGACACTAGCGGGGGGCAACACCGGGGAGCTGTTTTTT.

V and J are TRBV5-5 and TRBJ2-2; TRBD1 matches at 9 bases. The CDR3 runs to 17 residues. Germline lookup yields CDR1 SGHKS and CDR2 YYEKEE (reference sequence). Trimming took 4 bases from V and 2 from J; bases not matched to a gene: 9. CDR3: CASSVTGGTFNTGELFF. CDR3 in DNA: TGTGCCAGCAGCGTGACAGGGGGGACCTTTAACACCGGGGAGCTGTTTTTT.

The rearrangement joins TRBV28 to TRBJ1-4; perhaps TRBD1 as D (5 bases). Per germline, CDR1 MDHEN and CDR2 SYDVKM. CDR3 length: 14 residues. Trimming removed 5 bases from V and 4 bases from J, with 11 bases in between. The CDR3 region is CASSQRQFNEKLFF. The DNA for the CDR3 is TGTGCCAGCAGTCAGCGACAGTTTAATGAAAAACTGTTTTTT.

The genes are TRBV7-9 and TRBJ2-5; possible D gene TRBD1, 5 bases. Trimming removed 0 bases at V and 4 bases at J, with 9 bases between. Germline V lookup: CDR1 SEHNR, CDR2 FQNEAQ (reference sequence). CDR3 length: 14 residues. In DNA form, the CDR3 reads TGTGCCAGCAGCTTAGCGCTAGGGGCAGAGACCCAGTACTTC. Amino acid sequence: CASSLALGAETQYF.

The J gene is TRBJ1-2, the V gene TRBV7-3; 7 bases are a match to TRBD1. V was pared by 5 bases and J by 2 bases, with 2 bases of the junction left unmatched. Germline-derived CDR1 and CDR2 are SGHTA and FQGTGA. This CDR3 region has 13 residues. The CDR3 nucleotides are TGTGCCAGCAGCCCGGGACAGAACTATGGCTACACCTTC. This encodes CASSPGQNYGYTF.

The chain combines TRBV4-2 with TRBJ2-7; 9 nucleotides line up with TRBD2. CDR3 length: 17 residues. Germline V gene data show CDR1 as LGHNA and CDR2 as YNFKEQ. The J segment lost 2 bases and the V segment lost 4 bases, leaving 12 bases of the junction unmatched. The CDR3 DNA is TGTGCCAGCAGCCTAAGGGGGGGCGGGGGGGCAGCCTACGAGCAGTACTTC. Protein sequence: CASSLRGGGGAAYEQYF.

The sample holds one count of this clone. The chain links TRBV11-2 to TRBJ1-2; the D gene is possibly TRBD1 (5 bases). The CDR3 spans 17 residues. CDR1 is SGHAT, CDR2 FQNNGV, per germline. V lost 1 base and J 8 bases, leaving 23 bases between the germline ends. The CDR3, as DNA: TGTGCCAGCAGCTTAGGGGTCGCGGGGACGGAGGCTAAGGGCTACACCTTC. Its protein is CASSLGVAGTEAKGYTF. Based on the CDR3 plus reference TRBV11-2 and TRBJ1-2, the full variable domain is EAGVAQSPRYKIIEKRQSVAFWCNPISGHATLYWYQQILGQGPKLLIQFQNNGVVDDSQLPKDRFSAERLKGVDSTLKIQPAKLEDSAVYLCASSLGVAGTEAKGYTFGSGTRLTVV.

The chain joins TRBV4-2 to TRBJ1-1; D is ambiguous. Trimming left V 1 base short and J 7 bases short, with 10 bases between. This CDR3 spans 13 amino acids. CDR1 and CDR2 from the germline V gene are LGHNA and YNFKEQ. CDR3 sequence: CASSQGRGVEAFF. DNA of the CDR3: TGTGCCAGCAGCCAAGGGCGGGGAGTTGAAGCTTTCTTT.

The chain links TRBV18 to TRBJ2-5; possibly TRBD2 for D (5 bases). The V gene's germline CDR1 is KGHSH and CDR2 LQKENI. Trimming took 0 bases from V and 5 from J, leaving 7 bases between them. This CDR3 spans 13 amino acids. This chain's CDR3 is CASSPPSGETQYF. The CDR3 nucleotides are TGTGCCAGCTCACCACCGTCGGGGGAGACCCAGTACTTC.

The CDR3 coding sequence is TGTGCCAGCGTGGCATCGCCTCTTCCCTACGAGCAGTACTTC. Amino acid sequence: CASVASPLPYEQYF. The V and J genes are TRBV7-9 and TRBJ2-7; D is ambiguous. There are 14 residues in the CDR3. V lost 8 bases and J lost 2, with 16 bases in between. CDR1 and CDR2 from the germline V gene are SEHNR and FQNEAQ (reference sequence).

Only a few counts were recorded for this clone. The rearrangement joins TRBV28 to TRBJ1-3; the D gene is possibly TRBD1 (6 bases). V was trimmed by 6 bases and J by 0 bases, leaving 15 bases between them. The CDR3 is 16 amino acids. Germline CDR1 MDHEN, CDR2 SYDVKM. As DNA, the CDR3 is TGTGCCAGCAGCCCCTTCGGACAGATCTCTGGAAACACCATATATTTT. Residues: CASSPFGQISGNTIYF.

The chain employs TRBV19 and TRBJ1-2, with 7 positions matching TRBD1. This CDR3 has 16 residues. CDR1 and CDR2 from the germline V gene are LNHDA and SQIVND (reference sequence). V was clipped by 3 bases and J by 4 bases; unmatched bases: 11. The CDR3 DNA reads TGTGCCAGTAGTATCCTGGGACAGTTCAGGGGCTATGGCTACACCTTC. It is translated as CASSILGQFRGYGYTF.

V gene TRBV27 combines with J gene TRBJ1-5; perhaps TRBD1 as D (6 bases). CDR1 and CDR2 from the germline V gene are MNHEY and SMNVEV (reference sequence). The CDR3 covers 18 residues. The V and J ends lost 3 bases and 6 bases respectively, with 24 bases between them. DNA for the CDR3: TGTGCCAGCAGTTTTCTTTCGGGACACCTCCACGGTCCTCAGCCCCAGCATTTT. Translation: CASSFLSGHLHGPQPQHF.

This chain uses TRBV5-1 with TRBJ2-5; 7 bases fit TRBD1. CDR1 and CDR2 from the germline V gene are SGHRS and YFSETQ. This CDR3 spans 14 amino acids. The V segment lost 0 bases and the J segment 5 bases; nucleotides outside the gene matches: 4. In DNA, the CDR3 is TGCGCCAGCAGCTTGGCCGTAGGGGGCGAGACCCAGTACTTC. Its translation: CASSLAVGGETQYF.